This TCR beta chain was sequenced for a study of blood T cell repertoires in COVID-19. Study-level information: PBMCs, B-cell-depleted T cells, or T cells provided the cDNA or gDNA that made up the material.

V was shortened by 5 bases and J by 5 bases, with 12 bases between the two germline ends. CDR3 size: 13 residues. The repertoire was sequenced with immunoSEQ multiplex PCR; TCRdb's copy has only in-frame clones and lacks some. The sample lists roughly 250,000 clones, 79% occurring once. This receptor was obtained from a woman aged 40-49 years with active or convalescent COVID-19. The specimen sequenced was peripheral blood. This chain connects TRBV12-3 or TRBV12-4 to TRBJ1-2; D possibly corresponds to TRBD1 (6 bases). For the CDR3, the DNA is TGTGCCAGCAGTATCGGACAGATTTATGGCTACACCTTC. Translated: CASSIGQIYGYTF.